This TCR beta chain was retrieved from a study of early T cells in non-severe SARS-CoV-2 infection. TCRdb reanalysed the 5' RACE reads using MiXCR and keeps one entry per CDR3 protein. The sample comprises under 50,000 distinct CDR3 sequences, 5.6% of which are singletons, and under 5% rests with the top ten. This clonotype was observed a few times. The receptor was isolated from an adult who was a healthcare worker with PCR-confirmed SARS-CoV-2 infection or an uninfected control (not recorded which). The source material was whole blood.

The CDR3 here is CASSGGPYNEQFF. The DNA of the CDR3 is TGTGCCAGCTCCGGGGGGCCTTACAATGAGCAGTTCTTC. The rearrangement uses TRBV6-6 and TRBJ2-1; TRBD2 might be the D (7 bases). The CDR3 is made up of 13 amino acids. V was trimmed by 8 bases and J by 4 bases, leaving 12 bases between them. CDR1 is MNHNY and CDR2 is SVGAGI in the germline V gene (reference sequence).